These 2 T cell receptor beta chains were all obtained from the same sample, sequenced in a study of blood T cell repertoires in COVID-19. Libraries were prepared by immunoSEQ multiplex PCR; TCRdb keeps only in-frame clonotypes and omits some of them. The repertoire consists of hundreds of thousands of clones, with 88% occurring once and the leading ten covering about 3%. The sequenced material came from PBMCs or T cells enriched from blood (not recorded which). The source is a woman aged 50 to 65 who had recovered from COVID-19.

This clone was found once. The V gene is TRBV18, the J gene TRBJ2-2; 7 bases match TRBD1. Trimming at V came to 2 bases and at J to 8 bases, leaving 5 bases not matched to a gene. The CDR3 is 14 residues long. Germline V gives CDR1 KGHSH, CDR2 LQKENI. CDR3 region: CASSPGTVTGELFF. DNA for the CDR3: TGTGCCAGCTCACCAGGGACAGTGACTGGGGAGCTGTTTTTT.

The chain joins TRBV9 to TRBJ2-7; tentative D call: TRBD2 (7 bases). V gave up 3 bases and J gave up 0 bases, with 13 bases separating them. The CDR3 length is 15 residues. Germline CDR1 reads SGDLS; CDR2 reads YYNGEE. This CDR3 reads CASSEGGGSSYEQYF. CDR3 sequence (DNA): TGTGCCAGCAGCGAGGGGGGCGGGAGCTCCTACGAGCAGTACTTC. The full variable domain, completed using reference TRBV9 and TRBJ2-7, is DSGVTQTPKHLITATGQRVTLRCSPRSGDLSVYWYQQSLDQGLQFLIQYYNGEERAKGNILERFSAQQFPDLHSELNLSSLELGDSALYFCASSEGGGSSYEQYFGPGTRLTVT.